Presented here are 20 T cell receptor beta chains from one specimen sequenced in a study of blood T cell repertoires in COVID-19. Generated by immunoSEQ multiplex PCR, the TCRdb table keeps only in-frame clones and is missing some. This table holds about 150,000 clones, 87% found once. The material sequenced was peripheral blood. The source of these receptors is a man older than 75 with acute or convalescent COVID-19.

This chain uses TRBV9 with TRBJ2-3, with D possibly matching TRBD2 (5 bases). Per the germline V gene, CDR1 is SGDLS and CDR2 is YYNGEE. The CDR3 length is 15 residues. Trimming stripped 2 bases from V and 0 bases from J, with 10 bases between. CDR3 sequence (DNA): TGTGCCAGCAGCGTGGGAGCCCCAAGCACAGATACGCAGTATTTT. Translation: CASSVGAPSTDTQYF. The complete variable domain, with remaining parts taken from reference TRBV9 and TRBJ2-3, reads DSGVTQTPKHLITATGQRVTLRCSPRSGDLSVYWYQQSLDQGLQFLIQYYNGEERAKGNILERFSAQQFPDLHSELNLSSLELGDSALYFCASSVGAPSTDTQYFGPGTRLTVL.

This clone was seen once. Written as DNA, the CDR3 is TGTGCCAGCAGTGAAGGGCTAGCGGGGGCCACCGGGGAGCTGTTTTTT. This translates into CASSEGLAGATGELFF. This sequence joins TRBV6-1 and TRBJ2-2; 10 positions match TRBD2. Trimming at V came to 1 base and at J to 4 bases, leaving 3 bases not matched to a gene. CDR3 length equals 16 residues. From germline, CDR1 is MNHNS and CDR2 SASEGT.

This clone was detected once. The rearrangement links TRBV4-1 to TRBJ2-2, with TRBD1 as a possible D gene (5 bases). The CDR3 totals 14 residues. V was shortened by 6 bases and J by 1 base, with 9 bases between the two germline ends. Germline lookup yields CDR1 MGHRA and CDR2 YSYEKL. The CDR3 is CASRWTKNTGELFF. The CDR3 DNA follows: TGCGCCAGCAGGTGGACAAAGAACACCGGGGAGCTGTTTTTT.

The V call is TRBV7-2, the J call TRBJ2-5; 7 bases agree with TRBD2. J gave up 0 bases and V 1 base, and 2 bases lay outside the gene matches. The germline V gene encodes CDR1 SGHTA and CDR2 FQGNSA. The CDR3 is 15 amino acids. The CDR3 loop is CASSLGGGNQETQYF. CDR3 DNA sequence: TGTGCCAGCAGCTTAGGGGGGGGGAACCAAGAGACCCAGTACTTC.

CDR3 in DNA: TGTGCCAGCAGCAGACACGGGACAGGGAATGAAAAACTGTTTTTT. Its translation: CASSRHGTGNEKLFF. This chain links TRBV7-9 with TRBJ1-4, with 9 bases aligning to TRBD1. The CDR3 length is 15 residues. J gave up 5 bases and V 5 bases, and 6 bases lay outside the gene matches. CDR1 and CDR2 from the germline V gene are SEHNR and FQNEAQ (reference sequence).

This chain links TRBV2 with TRBJ2-7, with 7 bases lining up with TRBD1. Trimming removed 5 bases from V and 7 bases from J; junction bases left unmatched: 5. CDR1 and CDR2 (germline): SNHLY, FYNNEI. There are 12 residues in the CDR3. For the CDR3, the DNA is TGTGCCAGCAGTTATACAGGGGTTGAGCAGTACTTC. It specifies CASSYTGVEQYF.

The sample holds one count of this clone. The V and J genes are TRBV7-8 and TRBJ2-5; D not resolved. V was shortened by 1 base and J by 2 bases, with 8 bases between the two germline ends. The CDR3 covers 14 residues. Looked up from germline, CDR1 is SGHVS and CDR2 is FQNEAQ. CDR3 bases: TGTGCCAGCAGCTTAGTCCTCCTACAAGAGACCCAGTACTTC. Translation: CASSLVLLQETQYF.

Only one count was recorded for this clone. The genes are TRBV5-1 and TRBJ1-1; D not certain. This CDR3 has 15 amino acids. CDR1 and CDR2 (germline): SGHRS, YFSETQ. The ends were cut back, 4 bases at V and 5 bases at J, with 18 bases in the middle. The CDR3 loop reads CASSLARVGRTEAFF. DNA for the CDR3: TGCGCCAGCAGCCTTGCCCGGGTTGGTCGAACTGAAGCTTTCTTT.

The V gene is TRBV20-1, the J gene TRBJ1-3, with D possibly TRBD1 on 5 matching bases. V was shortened by 3 bases and J by 9 bases, with 18 bases between the two germline ends. This CDR3 has 14 residues. Germline assignment: CDR1 DFQATT and CDR2 SNEGSKA (reference sequence). For the CDR3, the DNA is TGCAGTGCTAGTCCCCCAGGGTTTGTTAGCACCATATATTTT. This sequence encodes CSASPPGFVSTIYF.

The chain joins TRBV9 to TRBJ2-1; D possibly corresponds to TRBD1 (6 bases). From germline, CDR1 is SGDLS and CDR2 YYNGEE. The V end lost 3 bases, the J end lost 0 bases, and 10 bases lay between the germline ends. This CDR3 is built from 15 residues. CDR3 region: CASSEQGSSYNEQFF. The CDR3 nucleotides read TGTGCCAGCAGCGAACAGGGAAGCTCCTACAATGAGCAGTTCTTC.

The chain is built from TRBV10-1 and TRBJ2-5; the match to TRBD2 covers 9 bases. Germline V gives CDR1 WNHNN, CDR2 SYGVQD (reference sequence). This CDR3 comprises 16 residues. V gave up 0 bases and J gave up 5 bases; unmatched junction bases: 7. The CDR3 DNA reads as TGCGCCAGCAGTGAGTCGGGCGGGAGGGGAATGGAGACCCAGTACTTC. Its protein product is CASSESGGRGMETQYF.

The V call is TRBV11-2, the J call TRBJ2-7; tentatively, D is TRBD2 (6 bases). The CDR3 length is 16 residues. Germline CDR1 reads SGHAT; CDR2 reads FQNNGV. V shed 5 bases and J shed 3 bases, with 20 bases lying between them. The CDR3 coding sequence is TGTGCCAGCAGCCGAAAGGCATCGGAGGGTCTCTACGAGCAGTACTTC. Amino acid sequence: CASSRKASEGLYEQYF.

This chain joins TRBV2 and TRBJ1-1; D is possibly TRBD1 (6 bases). This CDR3 has 13 amino acids. V lost 7 bases and J lost 1, with 10 bases in between. Germline assignment: CDR1 SNHLY and CDR2 FYNNEI. The CDR3 DNA reads as TGTGCCAGCATTGGACAGCCGAACACTGAAGCTTTCTTT. It encodes CASIGQPNTEAFF.

The count of this clone is one. The rearrangement links TRBV6-1 to TRBJ1-1; maybe TRBD1 (6 bases). Germline V gene lookup returns CDR1 MNHNS and CDR2 SASEGT. The CDR3 is made up of 13 amino acids. V gave up 2 bases and J gave up 7 bases, with 11 bases separating them. The CDR3 loop reads CASSEYRAGEAFF. The CDR3 coding sequence is TGTGCCAGCAGTGAATACAGGGCGGGTGAAGCTTTCTTT.

This clone was recorded only once. The chain joins TRBV2 to TRBJ2-7; the D gene is possibly TRBD1 (7 bases). This CDR3 contains 12 residues. Germline V gene data show CDR1 as SNHLY and CDR2 as FYNNEI. With 6 bases removed from V and 7 bases from J, the gap between germline ends came to 13 bases. In DNA, the CDR3 is TGTGCCAGCAGCCCACCAGGGGGGGAGCAGTACTTC. Amino acids: CASSPPGGEQYF.

The CDR3 region has the DNA TGTGCCAGCAGTTCGTCCCTCTCCCCAGAGGGTAGCTATTCACCCCTCCACTTT. As protein: CASSSSLSPEGSYSPLHF. The V gene is TRBV27, the J gene TRBJ1-6; D is ambiguous. Trimming removed 4 bases from V and 8 bases from J, with 24 bases in between. Germline assignment: CDR1 MNHEY and CDR2 SMNVEV (reference sequence). This CDR3 spans 18 amino acids.

The chain recombines TRBV9 with TRBJ2-5; possible D gene TRBD2, 7 bases. This CDR3 contains 15 residues. V was trimmed by 3 bases and J by 1 base, leaving 13 bases between them. Germline CDR1 is SGDLS and CDR2 is YYNGEE. CDR3 nucleotides: TGTGCCAGCAGCGGACTCGGGGGGCCCCAAGAGACCCAGTACTTC. It encodes CASSGLGGPQETQYF.

This chain connects TRBV27 to TRBJ1-2, with 10 bases aligning to TRBD1. Germline values: CDR1 MNHEY, CDR2 SMNVEV (reference sequence). The J segment lost 3 bases and the V segment lost 4 bases, leaving 11 bases of the junction unmatched. The CDR3 has 17 amino acids. The CDR3: CASSSRPGQGGHYGYTF. The DNA of the CDR3 is TGTGCCAGCAGTTCGCGCCCCGGACAGGGGGGACACTATGGCTACACCTTC.

Only one count was recorded for this clone. The junction departs from germline at one end; a sequencing error may be responsible. The chain carries TRBV5-5 and TRBJ2-7; D is possibly TRBD1 (5 bases). The CDR3 is 16 residues long. Germline values: CDR1 SGHKS, CDR2 YYEKEE (reference sequence). In DNA form, the CDR3 reads TGTGCTAGCAGCGCGTTCAGGGAAACCTTAACCTACGAGCAGTACTTC. Amino acids: CASSAFRETLTYEQYF.

Only one count was recorded for this clone. J is TRBJ2-3 and V is TRBV6-4; 10 nucleotides line up with TRBD2. This CDR3 region has 15 residues. The V gene end was trimmed by 6 bases and the J gene end by 9 bases; junction bases not matched to a gene: 12. CDR1 and CDR2 from the germline V gene are MRHNA and SNTAGT. Here the CDR3 reads CASRFSGGPAWTQYF. The CDR3 nucleotides are TGTGCCAGCAGGTTTAGCGGGGGGCCTGCGTGGACGCAGTATTTT.